This TCR beta chain comes out of a study of T-cell memory formation after mild COVID-19. The wider study: Clustering of TCRs was largely donor specific.

Germline-derived CDR1 and CDR2 are SGHVS and FQNEAQ. The CDR3 totals 12 residues. The V end was cut by 1 base, the J end by 11 bases, with 10 bases between. From the 5' RACE reads, TCRdb called clonotypes with MiXCR, one entry per CDR3 protein. The table has under 700,000 distinct CDR3 sequences, about a fifth seen once; the top ten hold about an eighth. This clonotype was obtained from an adult woman who had mild COVID-19 (a few samples of this study predate the infection). Cell type and time point are not known. Sequenced material: PBMCs or a T cell subset sorted from them (not recorded which). The rearrangement links TRBV7-8 to TRBJ2-3; D gene uncertain. The CDR3 reads CASSLESDLQYF. The CDR3 DNA sequence: TGTGCCAGCAGCTTAGAATCGGATTTGCAGTATTTT.